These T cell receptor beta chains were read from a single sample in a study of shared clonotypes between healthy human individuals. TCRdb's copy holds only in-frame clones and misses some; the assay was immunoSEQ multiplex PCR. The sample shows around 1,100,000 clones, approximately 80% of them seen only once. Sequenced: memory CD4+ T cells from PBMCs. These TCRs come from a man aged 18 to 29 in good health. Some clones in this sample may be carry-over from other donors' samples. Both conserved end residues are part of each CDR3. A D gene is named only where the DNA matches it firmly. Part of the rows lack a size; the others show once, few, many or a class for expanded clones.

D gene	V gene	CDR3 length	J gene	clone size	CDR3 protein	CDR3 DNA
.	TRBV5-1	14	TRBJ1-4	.	CASSSRHYNEKLFF	TGCGCCAGCAGCTCCAGGCACTATAATGAAAAACTGTTTTTT
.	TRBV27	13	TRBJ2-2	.	CASSLFRASELFF	TGTGCCAGCAGTTTGTTTCGGGCCTCGGAGCTGTTTTTT
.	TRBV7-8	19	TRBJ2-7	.	CASSLADIVAGAGPYEQYF	TGTGCCAGCAGCTTAGCGGATATAGTGGCCGGGGCGGGACCCTACGAGCAGTACTTC
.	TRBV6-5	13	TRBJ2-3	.	CASSYPGADTQYF	TGTGCCAGCAGTTACCCGGGAGCAGATACGCAGTATTTT
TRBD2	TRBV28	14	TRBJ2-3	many	CASRVTSGSGTQYF	TGTGCCAGCAGGGTGACTAGCGGGAGCGGTACGCAGTATTTT
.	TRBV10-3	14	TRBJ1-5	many	CAIAGAGGNQPQHF	TGTGCCATCGCCGGGGCTGGGGGCAATCAGCCCCAGCATTTT
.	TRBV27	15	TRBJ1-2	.	CASSYRGGQNYGYTF	TGTGCCAGCAGTTATAGGGGTGGACAGAACTATGGCTACACCTTC
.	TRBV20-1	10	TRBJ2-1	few	CSAVYNEQFF	TGCAGTGCGGTTTACAATGAGCAGTTCTTC
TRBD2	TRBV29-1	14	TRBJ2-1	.	CSVLTSGRDNEQFF	TGCAGCGTGCTGACTAGCGGGAGGGACAATGAGCAGTTCTTC
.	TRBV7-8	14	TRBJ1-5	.	CASTQSGGWQPQHF	TGTGCCAGCACCCAGTCGGGGGGTTGGCAGCCCCAGCATTTT
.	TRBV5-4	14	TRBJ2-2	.	CASSLSRNTGELFF	TGTGCCAGCAGCTTATCGCGGAACACCGGGGAGCTGTTTTTT
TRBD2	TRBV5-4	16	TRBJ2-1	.	CASSLTSGKVRNEQFF	TGTGCCAGCAGCCTGACTAGCGGGAAAGTGAGGAATGAGCAGTTCTTC
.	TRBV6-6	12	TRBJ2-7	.	CASSLSSYEQYF	TGTGCCAGCAGTTTATCCTCCTACGAGCAGTACTTC
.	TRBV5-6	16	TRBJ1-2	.	CASSLVLGSGVGGYTF	TGTGCCAGCAGCTTGGTGTTAGGATCAGGGGTCGGGGGCTACACCTTC
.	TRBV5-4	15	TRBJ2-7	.	CASSLSSRAPYEQYF	TGTGCCAGCAGCTTGTCCAGCCGAGCCCCCTACGAGCAGTACTTC
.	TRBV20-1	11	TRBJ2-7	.	CSAADVYEQYF	TGCAGTGCCGCAGATGTCTACGAGCAGTACTTC
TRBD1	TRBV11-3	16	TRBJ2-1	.	CASSPGTASSYNEQFF	TGTGCCAGCAGCCCCGGGACAGCAAGCTCCTACAATGAGCAGTTCTTC
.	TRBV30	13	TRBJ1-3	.	CACQRGFGNTIYF	TGTGCCTGTCAACGGGGATTTGGAAACACCATATATTTT
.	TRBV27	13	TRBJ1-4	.	CASSFRPNEKLFF	TGTGCCAGCAGTTTTCGGCCTAATGAAAAACTGTTTTTT
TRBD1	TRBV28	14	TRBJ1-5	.	CASRLYRGGQPQHF	TGTGCCAGCAGACTCTACAGGGGCGGTCAGCCCCAGCATTTT
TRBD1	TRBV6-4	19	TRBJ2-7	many	CASSDSLRPQGTYSYEQYF	TGTGCCAGCAGTGACTCCCTAAGGCCACAGGGGACGTACTCCTACGAGCAGTACTTC
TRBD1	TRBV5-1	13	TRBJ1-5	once	CASSLTGDQPQHF	TGCGCCAGCAGCTTGACAGGGGATCAGCCCCAGCATTTT
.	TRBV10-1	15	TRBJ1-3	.	CASSDHRSSGNTIYF	TGCGCCAGCAGTGACCATAGAAGCTCTGGAAACACCATATATTTT
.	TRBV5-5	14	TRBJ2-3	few	CASSLVAGEDTQYF	TGTGCCAGCAGCTTGGTGGCAGGGGAAGATACGCAGTATTTT
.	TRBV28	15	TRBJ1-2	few	CASKANGNANYGYTF	TGTGCCAGCAAGGCCAACGGTAACGCTAACTATGGCTACACCTTC
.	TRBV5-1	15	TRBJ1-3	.	CASSLGGSSGNTIYF	TGCGCCAGCAGCTTGGGTGGAAGCTCTGGAAACACCATATATTTT
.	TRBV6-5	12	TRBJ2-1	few	CASSTGPPRQFF	TGTGCCAGCAGCACCGGACCCCCCCGTCAGTTCTTC
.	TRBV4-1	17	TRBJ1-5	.	CASSQRLWREPGQPQHF	TGCGCCAGCAGCCAAAGGTTGTGGAGGGAGCCAGGTCAGCCCCAGCATTTT
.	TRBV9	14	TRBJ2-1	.	CASSPNPESNEQFF	TGTGCCAGCAGCCCAAATCCGGAGAGTAATGAGCAGTTCTTC
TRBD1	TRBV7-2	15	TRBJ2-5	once	CASSFDRGPQETQYF	TGTGCCAGCAGCTTCGACAGGGGACCCCAAGAGACCCAGTACTTC
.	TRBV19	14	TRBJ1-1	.	CASSILLENTEAFF	TGTGCCAGTAGTATTTTGTTGGAGAACACTGAAGCTTTCTTT
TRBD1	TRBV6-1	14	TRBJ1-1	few	CASSRQGLNTEAFF	TGTGCCAGCAGCCGACAGGGATTGAACACTGAAGCTTTCTTT
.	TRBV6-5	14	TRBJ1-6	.	CASSWGRENSPLHF	TGTGCCAGCAGTTGGGGCAGGGAAAATTCACCCCTCCACTTT
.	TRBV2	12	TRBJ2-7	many	CAGRGSSYEQYF	TGTGCCGGTCGGGGCTCTTCCTACGAGCAGTACTTC
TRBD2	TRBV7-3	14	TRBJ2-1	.	CASSFSGRKDEQFF	TGTGCCAGCAGCTTCAGCGGGAGGAAAGATGAGCAGTTCTTC
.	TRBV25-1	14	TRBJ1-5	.	CASSLGTLNQPQHF	TGTGCCAGCAGTCTAGGGACCTTGAATCAGCCCCAGCATTTT
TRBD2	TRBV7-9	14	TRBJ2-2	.	CASTNLAGTGELFF	TGTGCCAGCACCAACCTAGCGGGCACCGGGGAGCTGTTTTTT
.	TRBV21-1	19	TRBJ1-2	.	CASSKKAGGKGSRNYGYTF	TGTGCCAGCAGCAAAAAAGCGGGGGGTAAGGGGTCTCGGAACTATGGCTACACCTTC
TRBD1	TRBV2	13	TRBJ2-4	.	CASGTEAKNIQYF	TGTGCCAGCGGGACAGAGGCCAAAAACATTCAGTACTTC
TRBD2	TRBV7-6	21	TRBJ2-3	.	CASSLRMLAGDFLQHTNTQYF	TGTGCCAGCAGCCTTAGGATGCTAGCGGGAGACTTCCTCCAGCATACAAATACGCAGTATTTT
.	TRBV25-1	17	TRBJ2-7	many	CASSDDQGIIGSYEQYF	TGTGCCAGCAGTGACGACCAGGGGATAATAGGCTCCTACGAGCAGTACTTC
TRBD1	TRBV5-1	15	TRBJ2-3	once	CASSLGQGPGDTQYF	TGCGCCAGCAGCTTGGGACAGGGACCGGGGGATACGCAGTATTTT
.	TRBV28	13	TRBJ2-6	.	CASQYTGANVLTF	TGTGCCAGCCAATATACTGGGGCCAACGTCCTGACTTTC
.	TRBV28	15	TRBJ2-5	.	CASTGGNLAWETQYF	TGTGCCAGCACAGGGGGGAATCTAGCGTGGGAGACCCAGTACTTC
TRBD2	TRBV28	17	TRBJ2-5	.	CASSPWSGTSGQETQYF	TGTGCCAGCAGCCCGTGGAGTGGGACTAGCGGTCAAGAGACCCAGTACTTC
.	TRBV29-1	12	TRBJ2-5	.	CSVGIGKETQYF	TGCAGCGTTGGAATAGGGAAAGAGACCCAGTACTTC
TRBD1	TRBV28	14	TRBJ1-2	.	CASSRLRDSRGYTF	TGTGCCAGCAGTCGACTCCGGGACAGCCGAGGCTACACCTTC
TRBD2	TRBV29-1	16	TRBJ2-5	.	CSVEAREAVGQETQYF	TGCAGCGTTGAAGCGCGGGAGGCCGTGGGACAAGAGACCCAGTACTTC